Sequencing of this TCR beta chain was carried out in a study of cytomegalovirus exposure and HLA in healthy donors. Comment on this clone: Its antigen remains unidentified.

Germline lookup yields CDR1 SGHTS and CDR2 YDEGEE. Trimming left V 1 base short and J 2 bases short, with 7 bases between. CDR3 length: 13 residues. Overall study findings and caveats: Analyses of presence/absence relied on an assumption of roughly uniform sequencing depth across donors. Sequence variants that were highly shared formed a cluster that was likely a sequencing artifact.

PCR used 60 Vbeta primers and 13 Jbeta primers. Profiled with immunoSEQ multiplex PCR; TCRdb holds only in-frame clones, not every one. The profile covers 150,000 or so clones, with roughly four fifths appearing a single time and about 1.4% taken by the ten largest. This TCR was sampled from a man aged 25-40 years in good health and CMV-seropositive. V and J are TRBV5-8 and TRBJ2-7; no firm D call. Sequenced sample: PBMCs. The DNA for the CDR3 is TGTGCCAGCAGCTTGCGCGGCGCCTACGAGCAGTACTTC. Translation gives CASSLRGAYEQYF.